The 18 T cell receptor beta chains below come from one sample, sequenced in a study of graft-versus-host responses after intestinal transplantation. Sequenced by immunoSEQ multiplex PCR; TCRdb stores in-frame clones only, minus some. The sample lists around 64,000 clones; about 94% were seen once. For these TCRs, the target antigens are not known. Sample: unstimulated CD4+ T cells sorted from spleen or lymph node cells, taken before transplant. Receptors were obtained from a human donor who was the organ donor for an intestinal transplant.

This clone has only one observation. The chain carries TRBV6-1 and TRBJ1-2, with a weak D call TRBD1 (5 bases). CDR3 length: 14 residues. Germline V gene data show CDR1 as MNHNS and CDR2 as SASEGT. Trimming took off 3 bases at V and 3 bases at J, with 11 bases between the two ends. CDR3 nucleotides: TGTGCCAGCAGTGAGGCGACAGCCTACTATGGCTACACCTTC. Translation: CASSEATAYYGYTF.

The CDR3 DNA sequence: TGTGCCAGTAGCAGGGAATCTAAGTACGAGCAGTACTTC. It specifies CASSRESKYEQYF. J is TRBJ2-7 and V is TRBV19, with D possibly matching TRBD1 (5 bases). Germline loops: CDR1 LNHDA, CDR2 SQIVND (reference sequence). The V and J ends lost 6 bases and 4 bases respectively, with 13 bases between them. CDR3 size: 13 residues. Full variable domain (rest looked up from reference TRBV19 and TRBJ2-7): DGGITQSPKYLFRKEGQNVTLSCEQNLNHDAMYWYRQDPGQGLRLIYYSQIVNDFQKGDIAEGYSVSREKKESFPLTVTSAQKNPTAFYLCASSRESKYEQYFGPGTRLTVT.

Worth noting for this clone: The sample has other DNA sequences that encode this CDR3 too. The chain recombines TRBV18 with TRBJ2-1; D is unresolved. The V gene lost 2 bases and the J gene lost 0 bases, with 8 bases spanning the gap. The germline V gene has CDR1 KGHSH and CDR2 LQKENI. This CDR3 spans 15 amino acids. This chain's CDR3 is CASSPDWSSYNEQFF. In nucleotides, the CDR3 is TGTGCCAGCTCACCAGACTGGAGCTCCTACAATGAGCAGTTCTTC.

This sequence joins TRBV19 and TRBJ1-3, with 7 bases aligning to TRBD1. Germline-derived CDR1 and CDR2 are LNHDA and SQIVND (reference sequence). This CDR3 comprises 14 residues. The V gene end was trimmed by 4 bases and the J gene end by 2 bases; junction bases not matched to a gene: 2. CDR3 coding DNA: TGTGCCAGTAGTAGTCAGGGGGCTGGAAACACCATATATTTT. Translated, it gives CASSSQGAGNTIYF.

The chain couples TRBV30 to TRBJ1-3; no firm D call. The germline V and J ends were trimmed by 4 bases and 0 bases, with 7 bases remaining between them. The CDR3 sequence is 13 residues long. In germline, CDR1 is GTSNPN, CDR2 SVGIG (reference sequence). CDR3 coding DNA: TGTGCCTGGACCCTACTCTCTGGAAACACCATATATTTT. As protein: CAWTLLSGNTIYF.

The J gene is TRBJ1-1, the V gene TRBV18; 8 bases are a match to TRBD1. V was clipped by 3 bases and J by 6 bases; unmatched bases: 9. CDR3 size: 15 residues. The germline CDR1 and CDR2 sequences are KGHSH and LQKENI. CDR3 DNA sequence: TGTGCCAGCTCACCCCCAGGGGGCGTGGGGCCTGAAGCTTTCTTT. It specifies CASSPPGGVGPEAFF. The complete variable domain, with remaining parts taken from reference TRBV18 and TRBJ1-1, reads NAGVMQNPRHLVRRRGQEARLRCSPMKGHSHVYWYRQLPEEGLKFMVYLQKENIIDESGMPKERFSAEFPKEGPSILRIQQVVRGDSAAYFCASSPPGGVGPEAFFGQGTRLTVV.

The chain couples TRBV4-1 to TRBJ2-5, with D perhaps TRBD2 (6 bases). The CDR3 is 16 residues long. Germline V gives CDR1 MGHRA, CDR2 YSYEKL. V lost 5 bases and J lost 5, with 21 bases in between. The CDR3 loop reads CASSSERALQVETQYF. In nucleotides, the CDR3 is TGCGCCAGCAGCTCCGAGCGGGCCCTCCAAGTTGAGACCCAGTACTTC.

The chain has TRBV5-1 and TRBJ1-5; the match to TRBD1 covers 7 bases. The ends lost 1 base at V and 2 bases at J; junction bases unmatched: 9. Germline lookup yields CDR1 SGHRS and CDR2 YFSETQ. CDR3 size: 17 residues. The CDR3: CASSLPGTAVRNQPQHF. CDR3 nucleotide sequence: TGCGCCAGCAGCTTGCCGGGGACAGCGGTACGCAATCAGCCCCAGCATTTT.

V usage is TRBV5-1 and J usage is TRBJ2-7; D is possibly TRBD1 (6 bases). The germline V gene has CDR1 SGHRS and CDR2 YFSETQ. This CDR3 comprises 15 residues. Trimming left V 0 bases short and J 4 bases short, with 14 bases between. CDR3 amino acids: CASSLAPGAAYEQYF. CDR3 DNA sequence: TGCGCCAGCAGCTTGGCTCCAGGGGCAGCATACGAGCAGTACTTC.

The CDR3 is CASSTLNLQGAPDEQFF. In DNA, the CDR3 is TGTGCCAGTAGTACCCTAAACCTACAGGGGGCGCCGGATGAGCAGTTCTTC. The chain employs TRBV19 and TRBJ2-1, with 9 bases fitting TRBD1. The CDR3 contains 17 residues. The germline V gene encodes CDR1 LNHDA and CDR2 SQIVND (reference sequence). The J segment lost 8 bases and the V segment lost 4 bases, leaving 15 bases of the junction unmatched.

This chain uses TRBV6-6 with TRBJ2-2; D gene ambiguous. CDR3 size: 12 residues. The ends were cut back, 2 bases at V and 2 bases at J, with 0 bases in the middle. In germline, CDR1 is MNHNY, CDR2 SVGAGI (reference sequence). The CDR3 sequence: CASSYNTGELFF. CDR3 bases: TGTGCCAGCAGTTACAACACCGGGGAGCTGTTTTTT.

This rearrangement joins TRBV11-3 to TRBJ2-7, with TRBD1 matching 7 bases. The CDR3 covers 13 residues. V was clipped by 5 bases and J by 6 bases; unmatched bases: 7. CDR1 is SGHNT, CDR2 YENEEA, per germline. The CDR3 bases are TGTGCCAGCAGCCCGATGACAGGGAGCGAGCAGTACTTC. It specifies CASSPMTGSEQYF.

Note on this clone: Other DNA sequences in the same sample also yield this CDR3. V is TRBV7-2 and J is TRBJ2-1; no definite D call. Trimming took 1 base from V and 4 from J, leaving 8 bases between them. The CDR3 consists of 14 residues. Germline CDR1 is SGHTA and CDR2 is FQGNSA. CDR3 bases: TGTGCCAGCAGCTTAGGGGCCGTTTACAATGAGCAGTTCTTC. This encodes CASSLGAVYNEQFF.

This clone was counted a few times. The chain has TRBV6-5 and TRBJ2-2; TRBD2 matches at 10 bases. The CDR3 has 15 residues. Losses at the gene ends were 5 bases for V and 7 bases for J; bases not matched to a gene: 7. Germline V CDR1 and CDR2: MNHEY, SVGAGI. The CDR3 sequence is CASSASGGAIGELFF. The CDR3 DNA reads as TGTGCCAGCAGTGCCAGCGGGGGGGCCATCGGGGAGCTGTTTTTT.

The J gene is TRBJ1-1, the V gene TRBV7-9; no firm D call. Germline values: CDR1 SEHNR, CDR2 FQNEAQ (reference sequence). The CDR3 has 13 residues. The ends were cut back, 5 bases at V and 0 bases at J, with 7 bases in the middle. The CDR3 spells CASSLRMNTEAFF. The CDR3 DNA follows: TGTGCCAGCAGCCTTAGAATGAACACTGAAGCTTTCTTT.

The rearrangement links TRBV18 to TRBJ1-6, with 7 bases identical to TRBD1. V dropped 4 bases and J dropped 7; count of bases not matched to a gene: 4. Germline V lookup: CDR1 KGHSH, CDR2 LQKENI. The CDR3 length is 14 residues. CDR3 residues: CASSLSGQNSPLHF. CDR3 sequence (DNA): TGTGCCAGCTCACTCTCGGGACAGAATTCACCCCTCCACTTT.

The chain employs TRBV5-1 and TRBJ2-2, with no clear D. Trimming pared 4 bases from V and 4 bases from J, leaving 5 bases between. This CDR3 region has 12 residues. The germline CDR1 and CDR2 sequences are SGHRS and YFSETQ. CDR3 protein: CASSPGTGELFF. CDR3 DNA sequence: TGCGCCAGCAGCCCTGGCACCGGGGAGCTGTTTTTT. Supplemented by reference TRBV5-1 and TRBJ2-2, the full variable domain reads KAGVTQTPRYLIKTRGQQVTLSCSPISGHRSVSWYQQTPGQGLQFLFEYFSETQRNKGNFPGRFSGRQFSNSRSEMNVSTLELGDSALYLCASSPGTGELFFGEGSRLTVL.

The chain recombines TRBV19 with TRBJ2-4; 7 nucleotides line up with TRBD1. V lost 4 bases and J lost 1; bases outside the gene matches: 1. The CDR3 contains 14 residues. The germline CDR1 and CDR2 sequences are LNHDA and SQIVND (reference sequence). CDR3 region: CASSKTGAKNIQYF. CDR3 coding DNA: TGTGCCAGTAGTAAGACAGGGGCCAAAAACATTCAGTACTTC.